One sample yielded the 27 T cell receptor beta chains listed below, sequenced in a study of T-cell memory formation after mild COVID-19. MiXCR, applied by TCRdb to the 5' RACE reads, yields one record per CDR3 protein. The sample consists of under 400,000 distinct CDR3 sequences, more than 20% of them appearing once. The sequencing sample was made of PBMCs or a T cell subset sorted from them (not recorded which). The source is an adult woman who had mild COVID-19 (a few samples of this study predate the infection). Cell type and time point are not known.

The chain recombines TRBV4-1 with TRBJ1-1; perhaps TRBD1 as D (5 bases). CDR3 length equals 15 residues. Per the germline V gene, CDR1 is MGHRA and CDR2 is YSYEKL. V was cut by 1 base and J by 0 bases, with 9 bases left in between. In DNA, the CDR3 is TGCGCCAGCAGCCAAGGAGACAGAATGAACACTGAAGCTTTCTTT. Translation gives CASSQGDRMNTEAFF.

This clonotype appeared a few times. CDR3 DNA: TGTGCCAGCAGCGTGGCGGGAGTAGACACCGGGGAGCTGTTTTTT. Translation: CASSVAGVDTGELFF. The rearrangement joins TRBV7-2 to TRBJ2-2; TRBD2 aligns across 7 bases. CDR1 and CDR2 from the germline V gene are SGHTA and FQGNSA. The CDR3 runs to 15 residues. J gave up 3 bases and V 5 bases, and 6 bases lay outside the gene matches.

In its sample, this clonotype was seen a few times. The CDR3 here is CASTEIRAELSYGYTF. The CDR3 coding sequence is TGTGCCAGCACCGAAATTAGGGCAGAACTCTCCTATGGCTACACCTTC. This rearrangement joins TRBV7-9 to TRBJ1-2, with D unclear. V was clipped by 7 bases and J by 4 bases, with 22 bases between them. CDR1 is SEHNR and CDR2 is FQNEAQ in the germline V gene (reference sequence). The CDR3 is 16 amino acids. Drawing the rest from reference TRBV7-9 and TRBJ1-2, the complete variable domain is DTGVSQNPRHKITKRGQNVTFRCDPISEHNRLYWYRQTLGQGPEFLTYFQNEAQLEKSRLLSDRFSAERPKGSFSTLEIQRTEQGDSAMYLCASTEIRAELSYGYTFGSGTRLTVV.

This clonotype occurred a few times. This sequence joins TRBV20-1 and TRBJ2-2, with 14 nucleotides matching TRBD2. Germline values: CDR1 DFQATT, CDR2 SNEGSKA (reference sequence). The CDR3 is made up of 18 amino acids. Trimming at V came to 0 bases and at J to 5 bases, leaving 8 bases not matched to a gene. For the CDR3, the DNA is TGCAGTGCTAGAGATGTAGGACTAGCGGGAGGTATTACCGGGGAGCTGTTTTTT. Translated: CSARDVGLAGGITGELFF.

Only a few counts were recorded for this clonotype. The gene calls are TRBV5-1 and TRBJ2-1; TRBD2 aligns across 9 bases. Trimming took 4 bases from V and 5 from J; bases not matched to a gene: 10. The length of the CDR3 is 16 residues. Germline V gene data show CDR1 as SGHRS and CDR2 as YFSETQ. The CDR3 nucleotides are TGCGCCAGCAGCCGTTGGACTAGCGCAATGAACAATGAGCAGTTCTTC. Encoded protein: CASSRWTSAMNNEQFF.

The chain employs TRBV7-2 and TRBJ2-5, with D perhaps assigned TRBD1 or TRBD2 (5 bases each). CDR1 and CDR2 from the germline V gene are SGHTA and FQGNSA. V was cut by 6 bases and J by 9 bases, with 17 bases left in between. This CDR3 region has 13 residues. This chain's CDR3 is CASSRDGARAQYF. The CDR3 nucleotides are TGTGCCAGCAGTCGGGACGGTGCTAGGGCCCAGTACTTC.

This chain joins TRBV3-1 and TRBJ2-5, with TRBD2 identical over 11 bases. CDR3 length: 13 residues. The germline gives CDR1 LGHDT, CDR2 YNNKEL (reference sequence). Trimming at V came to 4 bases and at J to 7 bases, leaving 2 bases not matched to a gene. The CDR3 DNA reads TGTGCCAGCAGCCGCCTAGCGGGGGGGACCCAGTACTTC. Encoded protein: CASSRLAGGTQYF.

CDR3 amino acids: CASSRRGSVQETQYF. For the CDR3, the DNA is TGTGCCAGCAGCCGGAGAGGTAGCGTCCAAGAGACCCAGTACTTC. The rearrangement uses TRBV14 and TRBJ2-5, with D possibly being TRBD2 (5 bases). The V gene's germline CDR1 is SGHDN and CDR2 FVKESK. The CDR3 contains 15 residues. V lost 4 bases to trimming and J lost 1 base, with 13 bases between them.

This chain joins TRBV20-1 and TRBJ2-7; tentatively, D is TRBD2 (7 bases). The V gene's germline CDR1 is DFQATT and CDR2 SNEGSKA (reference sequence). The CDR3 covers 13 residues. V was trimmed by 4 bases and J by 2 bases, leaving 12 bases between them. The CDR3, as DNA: TGCAGTGCTACGCGGGGGCTAACCTACGAGCAGTACTTC. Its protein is CSATRGLTYEQYF.

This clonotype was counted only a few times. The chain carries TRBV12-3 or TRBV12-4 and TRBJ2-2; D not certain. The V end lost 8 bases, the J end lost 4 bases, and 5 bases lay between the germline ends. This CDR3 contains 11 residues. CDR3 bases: TGTGCCAGCCAACTCACCGGGGAGCTGTTTTTT. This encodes CASQLTGELFF.

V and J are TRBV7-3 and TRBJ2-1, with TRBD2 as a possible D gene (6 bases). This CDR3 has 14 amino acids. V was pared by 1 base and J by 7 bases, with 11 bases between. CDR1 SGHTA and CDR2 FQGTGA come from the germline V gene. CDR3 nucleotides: TGTGCCAGCAGCTTAAGGCCCAGCGGGAATGAGCAGTTCTTC. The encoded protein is CASSLRPSGNEQFF.

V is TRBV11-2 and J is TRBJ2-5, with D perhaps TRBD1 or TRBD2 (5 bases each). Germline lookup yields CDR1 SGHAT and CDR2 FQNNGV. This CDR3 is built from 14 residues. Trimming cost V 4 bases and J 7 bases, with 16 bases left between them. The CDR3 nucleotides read TGTGCCAGCAGCTGGGCAAGGGACCCCAGGACCCAGTACTTC. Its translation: CASSWARDPRTQYF.

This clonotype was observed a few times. In DNA, the CDR3 is TGTGCCAGCAGCTTGTTTCCTCTAGCGGGAGTCACCGGGGAGCTGTTTTTT. Translation: CASSLFPLAGVTGELFF. This chain joins TRBV5-6 and TRBJ2-2; TRBD2 matches 10 bases. Looked up from germline, CDR1 is SGHDT and CDR2 is YYEEEE. CDR3 length: 17 amino acids. J lost 4 bases, V lost 1 base, and 7 bases had no gene match. The full variable domain, rest sourced from reference TRBV5-6 and TRBJ2-2, is DAGVTQSPTHLIKTRGQQVTLRCSPKSGHDTVSWYQQALGQGPQFIFQYYEEEERQRGNFPDRFSGHQFPNYSSELNVNALLLGDSALYLCASSLFPLAGVTGELFFGEGSRLTVL.

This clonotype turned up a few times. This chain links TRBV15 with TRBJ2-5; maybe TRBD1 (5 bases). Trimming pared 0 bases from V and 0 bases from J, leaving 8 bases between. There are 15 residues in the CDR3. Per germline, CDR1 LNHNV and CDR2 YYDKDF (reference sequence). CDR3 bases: TGTGCCACCAGCAGAGACCGCAGGGACCAAGAGACCCAGTACTTC. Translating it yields CATSRDRRDQETQYF.

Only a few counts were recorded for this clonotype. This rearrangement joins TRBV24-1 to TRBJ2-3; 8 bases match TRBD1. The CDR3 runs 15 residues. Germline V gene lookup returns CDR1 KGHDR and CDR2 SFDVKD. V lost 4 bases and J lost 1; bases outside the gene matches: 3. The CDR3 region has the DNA TGTGCCACCAGTGAACCGGGACAGGGCACAGATACGCAGTATTTT. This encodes CATSEPGQGTDTQYF.

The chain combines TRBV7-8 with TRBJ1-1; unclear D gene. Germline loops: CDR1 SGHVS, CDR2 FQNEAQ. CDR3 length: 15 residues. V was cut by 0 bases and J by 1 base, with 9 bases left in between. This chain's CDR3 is CASSLASIGNTEAFF. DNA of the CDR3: TGTGCCAGCAGCTTAGCGAGTATAGGGAACACTGAAGCTTTCTTT.

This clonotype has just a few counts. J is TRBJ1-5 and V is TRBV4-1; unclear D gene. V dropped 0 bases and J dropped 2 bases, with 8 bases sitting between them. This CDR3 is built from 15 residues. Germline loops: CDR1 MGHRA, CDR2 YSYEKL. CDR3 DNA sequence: TGCGCCAGCAGCCAAGACGCTGTGGGCAATCAGCCCCAGCATTTT. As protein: CASSQDAVGNQPQHF.

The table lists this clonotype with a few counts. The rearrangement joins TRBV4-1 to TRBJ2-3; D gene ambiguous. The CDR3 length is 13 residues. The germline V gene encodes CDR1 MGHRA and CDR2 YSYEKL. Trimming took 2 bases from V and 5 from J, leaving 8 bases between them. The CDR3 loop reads CASSQYWGDTQYF. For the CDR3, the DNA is TGCGCCAGCAGCCAATACTGGGGAGATACGCAGTATTTT.

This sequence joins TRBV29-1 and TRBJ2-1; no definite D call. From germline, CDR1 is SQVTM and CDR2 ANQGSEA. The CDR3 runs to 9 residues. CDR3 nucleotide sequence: TGCAGTGATTACAATGAGCAGTTCTTC. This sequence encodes CSDYNEQFF.

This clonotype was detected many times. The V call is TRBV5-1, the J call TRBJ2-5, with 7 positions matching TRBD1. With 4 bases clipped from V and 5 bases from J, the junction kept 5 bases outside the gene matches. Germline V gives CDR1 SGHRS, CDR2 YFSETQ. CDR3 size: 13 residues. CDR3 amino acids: CASSLTGVETQYF. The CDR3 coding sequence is TGCGCCAGCAGCCTTACAGGGGTGGAGACCCAGTACTTC.

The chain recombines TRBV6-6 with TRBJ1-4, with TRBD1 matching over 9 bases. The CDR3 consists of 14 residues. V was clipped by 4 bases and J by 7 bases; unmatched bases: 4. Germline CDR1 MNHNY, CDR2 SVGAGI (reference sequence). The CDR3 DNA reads TGTGCCAGCAGTTTACAGGGGGCGCGTGAAAAACTGTTTTTT. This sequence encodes CASSLQGAREKLFF.

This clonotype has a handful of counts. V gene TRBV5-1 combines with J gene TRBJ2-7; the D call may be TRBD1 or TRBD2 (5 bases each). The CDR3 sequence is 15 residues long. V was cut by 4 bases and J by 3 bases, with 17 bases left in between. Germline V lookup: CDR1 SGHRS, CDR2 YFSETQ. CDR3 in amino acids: CASSPASGLLYEQYF. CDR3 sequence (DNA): TGCGCCAGCAGCCCAGCCTCGGGGCTCCTCTACGAGCAGTACTTC.

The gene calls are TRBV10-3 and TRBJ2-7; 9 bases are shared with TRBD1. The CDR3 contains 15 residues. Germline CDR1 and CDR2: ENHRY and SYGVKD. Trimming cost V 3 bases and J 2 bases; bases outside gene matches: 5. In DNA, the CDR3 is TGTGCCATCAGTGATTACCGGGACAGGGCCTACGAGCAGTACTTC. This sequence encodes CAISDYRDRAYEQYF.

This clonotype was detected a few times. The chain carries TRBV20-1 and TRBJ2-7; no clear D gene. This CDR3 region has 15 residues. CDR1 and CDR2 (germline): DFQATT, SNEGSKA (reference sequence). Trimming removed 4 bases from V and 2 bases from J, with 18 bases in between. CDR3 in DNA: TGCAGTGCTATACCCGGCTCGGACCCAACCTACGAGCAGTACTTC. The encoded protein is CSAIPGSDPTYEQYF.

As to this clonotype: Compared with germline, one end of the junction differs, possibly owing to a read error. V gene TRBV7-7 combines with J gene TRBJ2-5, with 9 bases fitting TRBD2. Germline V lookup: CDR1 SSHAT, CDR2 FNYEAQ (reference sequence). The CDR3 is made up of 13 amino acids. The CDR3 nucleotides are TGTGCTAGCAGCCAGACTAGCGGTGGGACCCAGTACTTC. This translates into CASSQTSGGTQYF.

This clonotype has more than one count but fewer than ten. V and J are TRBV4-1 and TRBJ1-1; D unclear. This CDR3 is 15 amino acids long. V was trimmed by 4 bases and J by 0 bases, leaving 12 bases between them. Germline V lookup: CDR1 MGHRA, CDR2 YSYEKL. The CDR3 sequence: CASSRAVLLNTEAFF. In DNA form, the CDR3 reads TGCGCCAGCAGCCGTGCAGTCTTATTGAACACTGAAGCTTTCTTT.

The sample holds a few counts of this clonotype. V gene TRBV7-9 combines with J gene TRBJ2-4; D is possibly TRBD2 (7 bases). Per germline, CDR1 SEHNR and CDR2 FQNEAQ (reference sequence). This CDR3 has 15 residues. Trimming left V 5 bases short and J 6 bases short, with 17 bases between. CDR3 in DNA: TGTGCCAGCAGCCCGGGGGCGGGAGTCATAAACATTCAGTACTTC. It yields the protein CASSPGAGVINIQYF. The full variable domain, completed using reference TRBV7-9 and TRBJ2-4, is DTGVSQNPRHKITKRGQNVTFRCDPISEHNRLYWYRQTLGQGPEFLTYFQNEAQLEKSRLLSDRFSAERPKGSFSTLEIQRTEQGDSAMYLCASSPGAGVINIQYFGAGTRLSVL.